This T cell receptor (beta chain) was observed in a study of T-cell memory formation after mild COVID-19 (dated by TCRdb to about 2021). Broadly, across the study: Most TCR sequence clusters were specific to one of the two donors. In a couple of donors, T-cell clones that expanded and contracted after mild COVID-19 were followed by sequencing TCRalpha and TCRbeta repertoires longitudinally. Two young, previously healthy adult volunteers made up the cohort, one male and one female. The full study reports these points: SARS-CoV-2 specificity of the second-wave clones peaking on day 37 was not confirmed. Some responding clones were detected in pre-infection memory, suggesting pre-existing cross-reactive memory T cells joined the SARS-CoV-2 response. Clones that contracted from day 15 to 85 showed balanced CD4/CD8 phenotypes, whereas a second wave of clones that expanded from day 15 to 37 leaned towards CD4+. Only a couple of mild cases were covered by the study, and larger cohorts that include severe cases with pre-infection samples were considered necessary. Contracting CD4+ clones were located mainly in the CM and EM memory subsets, whereas CD8+ clones were found to be enriched in EMRA.

PBMCs were isolated by Ficoll-Paque density gradient centrifugation. Sequenced on an Illumina NovaSeq 6000. TCRalpha and TCRbeta cDNA libraries were constructed by 5'RACE with constant-segment primers, with sample barcodes and unique molecular identifiers being introduced. Trizol reagent was used to extract RNA from every sample. Amplification of the libraries took two PCR steps, and the second step added a second sample barcode plus Illumina TruSeq adapters. Libraries were sequenced on an Illumina NovaSeq with 2 x 150 bp paired-end reads. In the authors' own workflow: Reads were demultiplexed and collapsed into UMI-guided consensus sequences with migec v1.2.7. Using mixcr v2.1.11, UMI consensuses were aligned to TRA and TRB V and J templates and then assembled into clonotypes. A clonotype was counted as expanded or contracted only if both edgeR and NoisET called the change significant, with noise models trained on biological replicates. For edgeR calls, the cutoffs were a false discovery rate-adjusted p below 0.01 and a log2 fold-change threshold of 1. As an exploratory analysis of dynamics, max-normalized trajectories of the 1000 most abundant clonotypes were examined by PCA with hierarchical clustering. Separately sequenced CD4+ and CD8+ repertoires were used to assign the CD4 or CD8 phenotype of responding clones. TCRdb trimmed the raw reads at Q25, called clones with MiXCR and kept productive beta chains. Rows merge per CDR3 protein into single entries with the most common DNA and genes. V and J calls and clone size were set by TCRdb, not the authors. The sample yields 450,000 to 700,000 distinct CDR3 sequences; roughly 17% were counted once. The ten most abundant clones make up about 12% of the sample.

Turning to this clonotype: Its antigen remains undetermined. No base qualities exist here, and no much larger clone lies one base off it.

The receptor's source is an adult woman who had mild COVID-19 (a few samples of this study predate the infection). The sample titles of this study are shuffled in the database, so cell type and time point are left out; the donor was told from shared clones. Sequencing used PBMCs or a T cell subset sorted from them (not recorded which).

At the DNA level, the sequence is TGTGCCAGCAGTCCGATCGCAGGGACAGGGGACACAGATACGCAGTATTTT. The encoded protein is CASSPIAGTGDTDTQYF. The sequence is built from TRBV28 and TRBJ2-3, with 10 junctional bases fitting TRBD1. Per the germline V gene, MDHEN is the CDR1 and SYDVKM is the CDR2. The CDR3 numbers 17 residues from cysteine through phenylalanine. Kept here is only the CDR3 DNA, which spans 51 bases and is read in frame from base 1. Relative to germline, V is missing 5 bases and J is missing 2 bases, with 10 bases of the junction outside any gene match.